What follows are 26 T cell receptor beta chains derived from one specimen sequenced in a study of cytomegalovirus exposure and HLA in healthy donors. Amplification used 60 Vbeta primers and 13 Jbeta primers. TCRdb keeps only in-frame clones here, not all; method: immunoSEQ multiplex PCR. The table lists some 98,000 clones, 70% to 85% of them singletons, with approximately 10% in the top ten. Sample: PBMCs. These receptors were collected from a human donor in good health.

The chain uses TRBV6-6 and TRBJ2-2, with 8 bases that match TRBD2. Germline loops: CDR1 MNHNY, CDR2 SVGAGI (reference sequence). This CDR3 has 14 residues. With 7 bases clipped from V and 7 bases from J, the junction kept 8 bases outside the gene matches. The CDR3 loop reads CASTYGGDGGELFF. CDR3 DNA sequence: TGTGCCAGCACCTACGGGGGGGATGGCGGGGAGCTGTTTTTT.

This clone showed up just once. V and J are TRBV5-4 and TRBJ2-2, with 8 positions matching TRBD2. Germline CDR1 SGHNT, CDR2 YYREEE (reference sequence). The CDR3 is 17 amino acids. Trimming cost V 4 bases and J 0 bases; bases outside gene matches: 8. The CDR3 DNA sequence: TGTGCCAGCAGCCCAGAACCACTAGCGGCGAACACCGGGGAGCTGTTTTTT. Translation: CASSPEPLAANTGELFF.

This chain joins TRBV15 and TRBJ1-2; 7 nucleotides align to TRBD1. J lost 2 bases, V lost 2 bases, and 8 bases had no gene match. Germline V gene sequence: CDR1 LNHNV, CDR2 YYDKDF (reference sequence). The length of the CDR3 is 16 residues. The CDR3 region has the DNA TGTGCCACCAGCAGAACCCTGTCGACAGGGAACTATGGCTACACCTTC. It specifies CATSRTLSTGNYGYTF.

CDR3 sequence: CASSVVGTSGGYEQYF. CDR3 DNA: TGTGCCAGCAGCGTTGTCGGGACTAGCGGGGGTTACGAGCAGTACTTC. The chain employs TRBV5-6 and TRBJ2-7; 14 positions match TRBD2. The CDR3 sequence is 16 residues long. Unmatched junction bases numbered 7, after V lost 4 bases and J lost 4 bases. CDR1 and CDR2 (germline): SGHDT, YYEEEE.

The rearrangement links TRBV27 to TRBJ1-1, with 8 bases fitting TRBD1. J was trimmed by 1 base and V by 4 bases; bases with no gene match: 2. Germline V gene sequence: CDR1 MNHEY, CDR2 SMNVEV (reference sequence). The CDR3 covers 14 residues. Written as DNA, the CDR3 is TGTGCCAGCAGTTCCGGGACAGGGAACACTGAAGCTTTCTTT. It specifies CASSSGTGNTEAFF.

The chain is built from TRBV7-9 and TRBJ2-1, with no clear D. CDR3 length: 14 amino acids. V was pared by 1 base and J by 6 bases, with 10 bases between. The germline V gene has CDR1 SEHNR and CDR2 FQNEAQ (reference sequence). For the CDR3, the DNA is TGTGCCAGCAGCTTAGTTGGTAGTCGCAATGAGCAGTTCTTC. This encodes CASSLVGSRNEQFF.

This sequence joins TRBV5-1 and TRBJ2-2; D not resolved. CDR1 SGHRS and CDR2 YFSETQ come from the germline V gene. The CDR3 consists of 15 residues. V lost 1 base, J lost 0 bases, and 7 bases lay in between. In nucleotides, the CDR3 is TGCGCCAGCAGCTTGTCCAGTTCGAACACCGGGGAGCTGTTTTTT. Encoded protein: CASSLSSSNTGELFF.

The gene calls are TRBV5-4 and TRBJ2-1, with 10 positions matching TRBD1. CDR1 and CDR2 from the germline V gene are SGHNT and YYREEE (reference sequence). After removal of 3 bases from V and 12 bases from J, the junction contained 6 bases not matched to a gene. The CDR3 is made up of 13 amino acids. For the CDR3, the DNA is TGTGCCAGCAGCTACGGACAGGGGGTTGGGCAGTTCTTC. Protein: CASSYGQGVGQFF.

V is TRBV30 and J is TRBJ1-1, with 8 bases identical to TRBD1. Germline trimming cut 0 bases from V and 6 bases from J; bases unmatched to any gene: 3. CDR1 is GTSNPN, CDR2 SVGIG, per germline (reference sequence). The CDR3 has 13 residues. The CDR3 spells CAWSVDRGAEAFF. The CDR3 DNA reads as TGTGCCTGGAGTGTAGACAGGGGCGCTGAAGCTTTCTTT.

The chain employs TRBV9 and TRBJ1-5; D is ambiguous. Germline CDR1 and CDR2: SGDLS and YYNGEE. The CDR3 totals 14 residues. V was pared by 0 bases and J by 6 bases, with 10 bases between. CDR3 DNA sequence: TGTGCCAGCAGCGTAGCTCCTTCGGGTCAGCCCCAGCATTTT. Translated: CASSVAPSGQPQHF.

This clone appeared a few times. V is TRBV19 and J is TRBJ2-1, with 8 bases aligning to TRBD2. Germline loops: CDR1 LNHDA, CDR2 SQIVND (reference sequence). With V trimmed by 3 bases and J by 7 bases, 11 bases remained unmatched. The CDR3 spans 16 residues. The CDR3 sequence is CASSMLLGLGSNEQFF. For the CDR3, the DNA is TGTGCCAGTAGTATGCTGCTGGGACTAGGAAGTAATGAGCAGTTCTTC.

The table lists this clone with a count of one. This chain links TRBV7-9 with TRBJ2-3, with 11 bases lining up with TRBD1. V was pared by 3 bases and J by 4 bases, with 6 bases of the junction left unmatched. Germline-derived CDR1 and CDR2 are SEHNR and FQNEAQ (reference sequence). This CDR3 has 16 amino acids. DNA of the CDR3: TGTGCCAGCAGCTTGGACAGGGGGCGGGGGTCAGATACGCAGTATTTT. Its protein product is CASSLDRGRGSDTQYF.

This chain links TRBV5-5 with TRBJ2-2; 8 bases are shared with TRBD2. The CDR3 totals 15 residues. Germline values: CDR1 SGHKS, CDR2 YYEKEE (reference sequence). J was trimmed by 4 bases and V by 0 bases; bases with no gene match: 2. The CDR3, as DNA: TGTGCCAGCAGCTTGGTGGCGGGGGGCACCGGGGAGCTGTTTTTT. This gives the protein CASSLVAGGTGELFF.

The J gene is TRBJ1-1, the V gene TRBV6-1, with no clear D. Germline V gene sequence: CDR1 MNHNS, CDR2 SASEGT. This CDR3 has 11 amino acids. Trimming shortened V by 2 bases and J by 11 bases, and 9 bases separated the two germline ends. The CDR3, as DNA: TGTGCCAGCAGTGAAACGGTTTCGGCTTTCTTT. Protein product: CASSETVSAFF.

The gene calls are TRBV7-9 and TRBJ1-1; 7 bases map to TRBD1. This CDR3 has 15 residues. The V gene end was trimmed by 1 base and the J gene end by 1 base; junction bases not matched to a gene: 3. Germline-derived CDR1 and CDR2 are SEHNR and FQNEAQ (reference sequence). The CDR3 DNA reads TGTGCCAGCAGCTTAGGGGACAGATCGAACACTGAAGCTTTCTTT. It is translated as CASSLGDRSNTEAFF.

This rearrangement joins TRBV6-5 to TRBJ1-5; D unresolved. This CDR3 has 15 amino acids. Trimming took off 0 bases at V and 7 bases at J, with 13 bases between the two ends. CDR1 is MNHEY and CDR2 is SVGAGI in the germline V gene. The CDR3 is CASSYSRFAGQPQHF. The CDR3 DNA reads TGTGCCAGCAGTTACTCGAGGTTCGCGGGCCAGCCCCAGCATTTT.

This chain connects TRBV25-1 to TRBJ1-4, with a possible D match to TRBD1 (5 bases). The CDR3 covers 15 residues. Germline CDR1 is MGHDK and CDR2 is SYGVNS. Trimming left V 1 base short and J 7 bases short, with 13 bases between. This CDR3 is CASSEWQQVGEKLFF. Written as DNA, the CDR3 is TGTGCCAGCAGTGAATGGCAACAGGTCGGTGAAAAACTGTTTTTT.

The V and J genes are TRBV25-1 and TRBJ2-2, with 13 bases fitting TRBD2. The CDR3 totals 16 residues. CDR1 is MGHDK, CDR2 SYGVNS, per germline. V lost 1 base and J lost 8; bases outside the gene matches: 4. The CDR3 region is CASSELGTSGIGELFF. The CDR3 DNA is TGTGCCAGCAGTGAATTAGGGACTAGCGGGATTGGGGAGCTGTTTTTT.

The chain employs TRBV12-5 and TRBJ2-6; D gene unclear. The V end was cut by 3 bases, the J end by 3 bases, with 9 bases between. CDR1 is LGHNT and CDR2 is FRNRAP in the germline V gene. The length of the CDR3 is 15 residues. This CDR3 is CASGFPPGGANVLTF. The CDR3 nucleotides are TGTGCTAGTGGTTTCCCGCCGGGTGGGGCCAACGTCCTGACTTTC.

This clone turned up a few times. The chain combines TRBV5-4 with TRBJ1-1; no reliable D call. CDR3 length: 12 residues. Germline V gene data show CDR1 as SGHNT and CDR2 as YYREEE (reference sequence). Trimming left V 2 bases short and J 5 bases short, with 7 bases between. Written as DNA, the CDR3 is TGTGCCAGCAGCTTTCGAGGGACTGAAGCTTTCTTT. It yields the protein CASSFRGTEAFF.

The chain joins TRBV2 to TRBJ1-2; TRBD1 is a possible D gene (5 bases). Germline CDR1 is SNHLY and CDR2 is FYNNEI. This CDR3 contains 11 residues. V was shortened by 8 bases and J by 5 bases, with 9 bases between the two germline ends. The CDR3 coding sequence is TGTGCCAGCGATCGGACATATGGCTACACCTTC. Translation: CASDRTYGYTF.

The V call is TRBV5-1, the J call TRBJ1-6; D might be TRBD1 (6 bases). The CDR3 loop spans 14 amino acids. Germline CDR1 reads SGHRS; CDR2 reads YFSETQ. The V end was cut by 8 bases, the J end by 4 bases, with 13 bases between. CDR3 protein: CASRQETYNSPLHF. The CDR3 nucleotides read TGCGCCAGTCGACAGGAGACTTATAATTCACCCCTCCACTTT.

The rearrangement uses TRBV29-1 and TRBJ2-2; TRBD2 matches at 12 bases. Looked up from germline, CDR1 is SQVTM and CDR2 is ANQGSEA. The junction had 1 base not matched to a gene; V was cut back by 7 bases and J by 4 bases. There are 13 residues in the CDR3. CDR3 DNA sequence: TGCAGCGCTAGCGGGAGGGCCACCGGGGAGCTGTTTTTT. The encoded protein is CSASGRATGELFF.

This chain links TRBV30 with TRBJ2-1; unclear D gene. Germline loops: CDR1 GTSNPN, CDR2 SVGIG (reference sequence). The CDR3 covers 10 residues. The V gene lost 2 bases and the J gene lost 6 bases, with 2 bases spanning the gap. CDR3 in amino acids: CAWSRNEQFF. In DNA form, the CDR3 reads TGTGCCTGGAGTCGCAATGAGCAGTTCTTC.

The chain is built from TRBV18 and TRBJ2-7; 9 bases align to TRBD2. CDR3 length: 13 amino acids. J lost 6 bases, V lost 6 bases, and 6 bases had no gene match. CDR1 and CDR2 (germline): KGHSH, LQKENI. The CDR3: CASSPGLAGEQYF. CDR3 bases: TGTGCCAGCTCCCCGGGACTAGCTGGCGAGCAGTACTTC. Full variable domain (outside the CDR3, taken from reference TRBV18 and TRBJ2-7): NAGVMQNPRHLVRRRGQEARLRCSPMKGHSHVYWYRQLPEEGLKFMVYLQKENIIDESGMPKERFSAEFPKEGPSILRIQQVVRGDSAAYFCASSPGLAGEQYFGPGTRLTVT.

A few counts support this clone. J is TRBJ2-4 and V is TRBV7-3; D may be TRBD2 (6 bases). V lost 5 bases and J 7 bases, leaving 15 bases between the germline ends. The CDR3 has 14 amino acids. Germline V lookup: CDR1 SGHTA, CDR2 FQGTGA. CDR3 residues: CASSARGPGNIQYF. The CDR3 DNA sequence: TGTGCCAGCAGCGCGCGGGGCCCTGGGAACATTCAGTACTTC.